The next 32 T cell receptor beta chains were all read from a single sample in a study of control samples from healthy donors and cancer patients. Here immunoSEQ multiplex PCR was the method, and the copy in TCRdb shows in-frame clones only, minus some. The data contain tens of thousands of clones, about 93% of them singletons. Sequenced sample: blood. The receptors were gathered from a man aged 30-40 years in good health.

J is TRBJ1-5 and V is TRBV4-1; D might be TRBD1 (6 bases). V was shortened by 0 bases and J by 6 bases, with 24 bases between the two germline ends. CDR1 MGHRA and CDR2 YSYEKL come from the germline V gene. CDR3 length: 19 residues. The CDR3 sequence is CASSQDRGRGITAGQPQHF. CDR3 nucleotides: TGCGCCAGCAGCCAAGACAGGGGAAGGGGAATTACGGCGGGTCAGCCCCAGCATTTT.

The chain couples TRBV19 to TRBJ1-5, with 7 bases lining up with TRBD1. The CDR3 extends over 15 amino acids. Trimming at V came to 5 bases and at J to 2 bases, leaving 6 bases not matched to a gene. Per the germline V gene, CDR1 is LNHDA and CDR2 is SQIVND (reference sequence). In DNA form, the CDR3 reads TGTGCCAGTAGTGTTAGTACAGGGGGCAATCAGCCCCAGCATTTT. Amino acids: CASSVSTGGNQPQHF.

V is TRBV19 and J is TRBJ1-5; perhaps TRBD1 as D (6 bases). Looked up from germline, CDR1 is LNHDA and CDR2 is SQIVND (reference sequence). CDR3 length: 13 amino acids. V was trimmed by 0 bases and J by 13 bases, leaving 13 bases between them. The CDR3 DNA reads TGTGCCAGTAGTATAGACGCTCTGGGACATCAGCATTTT. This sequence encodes CASSIDALGHQHF.

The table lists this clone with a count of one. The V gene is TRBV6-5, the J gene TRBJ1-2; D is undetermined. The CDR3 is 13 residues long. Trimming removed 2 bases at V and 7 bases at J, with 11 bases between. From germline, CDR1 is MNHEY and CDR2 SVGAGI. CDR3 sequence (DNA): TGTGCCAGCAGTTACACTGGTGAGGCTGGCTACACCTTC. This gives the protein CASSYTGEAGYTF.

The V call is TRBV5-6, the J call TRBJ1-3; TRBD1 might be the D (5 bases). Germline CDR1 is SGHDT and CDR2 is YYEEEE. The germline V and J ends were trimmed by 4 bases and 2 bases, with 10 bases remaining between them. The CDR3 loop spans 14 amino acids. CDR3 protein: CASSQTAAGNTIYF. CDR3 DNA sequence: TGTGCCAGCAGCCAGACAGCAGCTGGAAACACCATATATTTT.

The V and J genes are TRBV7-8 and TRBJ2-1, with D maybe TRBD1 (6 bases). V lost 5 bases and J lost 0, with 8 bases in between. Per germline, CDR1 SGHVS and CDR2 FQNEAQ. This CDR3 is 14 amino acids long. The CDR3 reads CASSPGVSYNEQFF. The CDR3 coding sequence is TGTGCCAGCAGCCCAGGGGTCTCCTACAATGAGCAGTTCTTC.

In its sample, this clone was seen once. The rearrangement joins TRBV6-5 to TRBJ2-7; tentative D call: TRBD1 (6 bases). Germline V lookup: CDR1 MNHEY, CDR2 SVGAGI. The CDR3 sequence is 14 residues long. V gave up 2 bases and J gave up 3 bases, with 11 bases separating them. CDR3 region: CASSYSRGVYEQYF. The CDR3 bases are TGTGCCAGCAGTTACAGCAGGGGTGTCTACGAGCAGTACTTC.

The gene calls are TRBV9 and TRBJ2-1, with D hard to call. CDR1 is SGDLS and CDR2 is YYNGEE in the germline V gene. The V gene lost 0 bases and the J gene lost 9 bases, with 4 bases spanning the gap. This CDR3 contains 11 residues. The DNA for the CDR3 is TGTGCCAGCAGCGTAGCTGGTGAGCAGTTCTTC. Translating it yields CASSVAGEQFF.

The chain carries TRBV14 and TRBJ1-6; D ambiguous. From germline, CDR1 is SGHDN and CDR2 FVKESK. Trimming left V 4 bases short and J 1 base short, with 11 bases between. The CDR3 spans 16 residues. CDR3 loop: CASSPVAFSYNSPLHF. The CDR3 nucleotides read TGTGCCAGCAGCCCCGTGGCTTTTTCCTATAATTCACCCCTCCACTTT.

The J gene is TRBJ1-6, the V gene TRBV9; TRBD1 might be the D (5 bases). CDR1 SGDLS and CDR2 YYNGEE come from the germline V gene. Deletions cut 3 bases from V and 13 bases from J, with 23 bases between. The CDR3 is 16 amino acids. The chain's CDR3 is CASSEGSHRPFRPLHF. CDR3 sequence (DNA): TGTGCCAGCAGCGAGGGGTCTCACAGGCCCTTTAGGCCCCTCCACTTT. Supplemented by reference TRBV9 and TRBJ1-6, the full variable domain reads DSGVTQTPKHLITATGQRVTLRCSPRSGDLSVYWYQQSLDQGLQFLIQYYNGEERAKGNILERFSAQQFPDLHSELNLSSLELGDSALYFCASSEGSHRPFRPLHFGNGTRLTVT.

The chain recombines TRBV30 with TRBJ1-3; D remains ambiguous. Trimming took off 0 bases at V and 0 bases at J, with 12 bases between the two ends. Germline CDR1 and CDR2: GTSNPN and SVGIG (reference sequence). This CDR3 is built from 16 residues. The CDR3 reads CAWSVGYKSSGNTIYF. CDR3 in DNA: TGTGCCTGGAGTGTGGGGTACAAGAGCTCTGGAAACACCATATATTTT. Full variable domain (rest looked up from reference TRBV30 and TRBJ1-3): SQTIHQWPATLVQPVGSPLSLECTVEGTSNPNLYWYRQAAGRGLQLLFYSVGIGQISSEVPQNLSASRPQDRQFILSSKKLLLSDSGFYLCAWSVGYKSSGNTIYFGEGSWLTVV.

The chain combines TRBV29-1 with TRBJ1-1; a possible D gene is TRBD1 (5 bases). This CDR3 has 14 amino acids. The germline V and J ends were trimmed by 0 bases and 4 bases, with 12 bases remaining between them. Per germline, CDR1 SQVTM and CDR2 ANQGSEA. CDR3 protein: CSVEEAGKVTEAFF. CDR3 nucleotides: TGCAGCGTTGAAGAAGCAGGGAAGGTCACTGAAGCTTTCTTT.

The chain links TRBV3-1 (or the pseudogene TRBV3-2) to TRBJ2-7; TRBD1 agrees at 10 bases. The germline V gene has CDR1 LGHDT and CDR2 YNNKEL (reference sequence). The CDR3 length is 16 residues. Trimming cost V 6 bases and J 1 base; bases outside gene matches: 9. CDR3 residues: CASSRDRGSGSYEQYF. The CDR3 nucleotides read TGTGCCAGCAGTCGGGACAGGGGAAGCGGTTCCTACGAGCAGTACTTC.

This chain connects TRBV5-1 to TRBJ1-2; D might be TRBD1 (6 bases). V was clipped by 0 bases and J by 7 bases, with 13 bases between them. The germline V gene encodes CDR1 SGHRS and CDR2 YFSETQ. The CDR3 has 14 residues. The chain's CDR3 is CASSLEWGARGYTF. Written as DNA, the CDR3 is TGCGCCAGCAGCTTGGAATGGGGGGCGCGTGGCTACACCTTC.

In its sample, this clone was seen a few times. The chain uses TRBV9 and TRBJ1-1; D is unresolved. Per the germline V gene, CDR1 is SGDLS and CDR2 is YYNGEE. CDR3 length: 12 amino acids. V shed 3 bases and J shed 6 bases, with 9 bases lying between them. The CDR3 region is CASSAETPEAFF. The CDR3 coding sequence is TGTGCCAGCAGCGCAGAGACACCTGAAGCTTTCTTT. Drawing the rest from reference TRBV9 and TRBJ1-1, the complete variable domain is DSGVTQTPKHLITATGQRVTLRCSPRSGDLSVYWYQQSLDQGLQFLIQYYNGEERAKGNILERFSAQQFPDLHSELNLSSLELGDSALYFCASSAETPEAFFGQGTRLTVV.

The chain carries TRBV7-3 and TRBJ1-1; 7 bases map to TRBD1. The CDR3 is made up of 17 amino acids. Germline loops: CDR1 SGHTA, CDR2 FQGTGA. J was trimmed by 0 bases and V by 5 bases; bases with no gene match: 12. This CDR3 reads CASSPSPGQTLNTEAFF. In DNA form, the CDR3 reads TGTGCCAGCAGCCCTTCTCCGGGACAGACATTGAACACTGAAGCTTTCTTT.

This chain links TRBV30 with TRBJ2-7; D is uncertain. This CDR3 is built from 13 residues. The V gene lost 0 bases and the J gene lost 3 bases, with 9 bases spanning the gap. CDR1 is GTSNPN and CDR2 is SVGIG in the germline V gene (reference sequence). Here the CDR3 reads CAWSVLGVYEQYF. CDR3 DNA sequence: TGTGCCTGGAGTGTACTTGGAGTCTACGAGCAGTACTTC.

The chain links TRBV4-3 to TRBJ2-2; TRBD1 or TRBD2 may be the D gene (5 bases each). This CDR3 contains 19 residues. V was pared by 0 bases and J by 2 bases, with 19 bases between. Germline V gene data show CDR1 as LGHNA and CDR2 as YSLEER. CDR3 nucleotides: TGCGCCAGCAGCCAAGAGTCGAGAGGGTGGGGGACCAACACCGGGGAGCTGTTTTTT. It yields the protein CASSQESRGWGTNTGELFF.

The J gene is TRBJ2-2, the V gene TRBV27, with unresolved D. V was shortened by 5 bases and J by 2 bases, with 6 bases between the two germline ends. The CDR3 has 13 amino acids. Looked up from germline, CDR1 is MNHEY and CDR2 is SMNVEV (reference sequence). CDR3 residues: CASSRVNTGELFF. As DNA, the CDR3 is TGTGCCAGCAGTAGGGTCAACACCGGGGAGCTGTTTTTT.

In DNA form, the CDR3 reads TGCAGCGTTGAGGAGGGAGGGGGCTATGGCTACACCTTC. Its translation is CSVEEGGGYGYTF. The chain employs TRBV29-1 and TRBJ1-2, with D possibly being TRBD1 (6 bases). CDR3 length equals 13 residues. V dropped 3 bases and J dropped 4 bases, with 12 bases sitting between them. The germline V gene has CDR1 SQVTM and CDR2 ANQGSEA.

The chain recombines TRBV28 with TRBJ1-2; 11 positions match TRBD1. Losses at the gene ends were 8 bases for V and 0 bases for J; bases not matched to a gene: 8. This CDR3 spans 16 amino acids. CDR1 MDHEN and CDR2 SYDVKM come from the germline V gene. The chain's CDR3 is CASWGQGDEANYGYTF. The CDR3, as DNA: TGTGCCAGCTGGGGACAGGGGGATGAGGCTAACTATGGCTACACCTTC.

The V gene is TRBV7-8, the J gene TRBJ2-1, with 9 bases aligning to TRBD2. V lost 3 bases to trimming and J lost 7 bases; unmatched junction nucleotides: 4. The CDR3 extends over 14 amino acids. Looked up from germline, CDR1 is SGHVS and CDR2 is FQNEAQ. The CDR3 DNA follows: TGTGCCAGCAGCTTGGCGGGGGGGCTGAATGAGCAGTTCTTC. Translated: CASSLAGGLNEQFF.

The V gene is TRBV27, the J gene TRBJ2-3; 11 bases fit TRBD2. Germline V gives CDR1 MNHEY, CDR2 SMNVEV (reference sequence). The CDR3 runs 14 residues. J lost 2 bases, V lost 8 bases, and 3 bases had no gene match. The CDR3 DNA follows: TGTGCCAGCGCGACTAGCGGGGTCACAGATACGCAGTATTTT. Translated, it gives CASATSGVTDTQYF.

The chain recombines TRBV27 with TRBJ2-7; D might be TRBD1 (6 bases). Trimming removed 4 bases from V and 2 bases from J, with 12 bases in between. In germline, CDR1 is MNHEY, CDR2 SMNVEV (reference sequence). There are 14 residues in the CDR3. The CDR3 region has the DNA TGTGCCAGCAGTTCAGGGGACGCAACCTACGAGCAGTACTTC. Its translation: CASSSGDATYEQYF.

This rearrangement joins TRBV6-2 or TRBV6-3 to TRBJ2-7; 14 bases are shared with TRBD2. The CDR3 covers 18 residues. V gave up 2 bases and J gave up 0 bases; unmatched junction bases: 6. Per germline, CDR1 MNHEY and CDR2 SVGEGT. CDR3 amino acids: CASSYPGLAGVYSYEQYF. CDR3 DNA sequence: TGTGCCAGCAGTTACCCGGGACTAGCGGGAGTTTACTCCTACGAGCAGTACTTC.

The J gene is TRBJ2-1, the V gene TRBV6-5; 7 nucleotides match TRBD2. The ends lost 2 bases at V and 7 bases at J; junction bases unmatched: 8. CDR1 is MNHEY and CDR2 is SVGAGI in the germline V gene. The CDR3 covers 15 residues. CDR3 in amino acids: CASSYVGGSWNEQFF. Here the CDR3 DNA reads TGTGCCAGCAGTTACGTCGGGGGGAGTTGGAATGAGCAGTTCTTC.

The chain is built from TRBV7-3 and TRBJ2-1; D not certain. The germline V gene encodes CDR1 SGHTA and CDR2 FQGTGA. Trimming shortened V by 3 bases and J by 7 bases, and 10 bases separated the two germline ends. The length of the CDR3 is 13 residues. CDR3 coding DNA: TGTGCCAGCAGCTTGGGTGGGTGGAATGAGCAGTTCTTC. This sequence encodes CASSLGGWNEQFF.

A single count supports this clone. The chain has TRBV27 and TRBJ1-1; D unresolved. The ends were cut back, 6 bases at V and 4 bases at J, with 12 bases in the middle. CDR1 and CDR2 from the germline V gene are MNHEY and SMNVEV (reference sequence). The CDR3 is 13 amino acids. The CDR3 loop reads CASRPALATEAFF. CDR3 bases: TGTGCCAGCAGGCCAGCGTTAGCCACTGAAGCTTTCTTT.

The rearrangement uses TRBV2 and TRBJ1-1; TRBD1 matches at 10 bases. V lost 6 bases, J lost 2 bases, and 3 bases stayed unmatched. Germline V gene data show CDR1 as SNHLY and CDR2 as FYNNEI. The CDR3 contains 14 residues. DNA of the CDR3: TGTGCCAGCAGACGACAGGGGGCCAACACTGAAGCTTTCTTT. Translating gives CASRRQGANTEAFF.

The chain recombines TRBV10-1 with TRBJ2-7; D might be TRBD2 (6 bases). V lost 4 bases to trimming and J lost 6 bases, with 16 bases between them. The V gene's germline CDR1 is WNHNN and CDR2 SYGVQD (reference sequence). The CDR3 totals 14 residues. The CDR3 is CASSVSGVMGEQYF. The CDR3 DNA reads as TGCGCCAGCAGTGTATCGGGGGTCATGGGCGAGCAGTACTTC.

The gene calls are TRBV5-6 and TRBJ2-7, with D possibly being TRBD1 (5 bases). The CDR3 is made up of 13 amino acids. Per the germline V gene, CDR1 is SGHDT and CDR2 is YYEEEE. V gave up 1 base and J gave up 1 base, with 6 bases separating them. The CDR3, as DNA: TGTGCCAGCAGCTTGACAGGATCCTACGAGCAGTACTTC. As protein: CASSLTGSYEQYF.

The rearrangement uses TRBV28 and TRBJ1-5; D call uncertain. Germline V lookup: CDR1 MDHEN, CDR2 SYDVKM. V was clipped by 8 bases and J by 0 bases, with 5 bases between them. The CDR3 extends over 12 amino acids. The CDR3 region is CASGYSNQPQHF. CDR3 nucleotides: TGTGCCAGCGGGTATAGCAATCAGCCCCAGCATTTT.